The sequence of this TCR beta chain was determined in a study of breast tumors, draining lymph nodes, adjacent tissues. General study results and limits: The data were judged consistent with most tumor T cells coming from lymph node and expanding in tumor. That most tumor T cells come from lymph nodes remained unproven.

TCRdb re-called the multiplex PCR reads with MiXCR, one entry per CDR3 protein. Seen here are hundreds of thousands of distinct CDR3 sequences, roughly 32% observed once, and the top ten hold roughly 1.3%. Notes on this clonotype: Antigen: not known.

The CDR3 extends over 15 amino acids. V lost 3 bases to trimming and J lost 7 bases, with 16 bases between them. Germline V gene lookup returns CDR1 SGDLS and CDR2 YYNGEE. Samples came from axillary lymph nodes draining the breast cancer. This receptor was taken from a female donor with breast cancer. Some clones in this sample may be carry-over from other donors' samples. The chain links TRBV9 to TRBJ1-4, with D perhaps TRBD1 (5 bases). The sequenced sample consisted of axillary lymph node tissue. CDR3 nucleotide sequence: TGTGCCAGCAGCGCAGCCGGGGCTAGCGGTGAAAAACTGTTTTTT. This translates into CASSAAGASGEKLFF.